The clone carrying this T cell receptor beta chain was detected many times. No antigen is known for it. This entry is derived from a study of T cells in Graves' hyperthyroidism and ophthalmopathy. Clinical symptoms, serum thyroxine and TRAb, thyroid ultrasound and orbital computed tomography together formed the diagnostic basis. General study points: It was a median approximately 7.1 months before onset that the model predicted ophthalmopathy. Blood held most thyroid clonotypes expanded above 0.001 frequency.

Amplification of TCR beta CDR3 regions used RNA as the template. With the HTBI primer set, the TCR CDR3 went through a first round of RT-PCR. TCRdb reprocessed the multiplex PCR reads via MiXCR and lists one record per CDR3 protein. The sample lists 400,000 or so distinct CDR3 sequences, around 15% occurring once. Sequenced input: blood. The receptor was isolated from a woman aged 55-70 years with Graves' ophthalmopathy.

In DNA form, the CDR3 reads TGCGCCAGCAGCCGCCCCACAGATACGCAGTATTTT. Its protein is CASSRPTDTQYF. V is TRBV5-1 and J is TRBJ2-3; no clear D gene. This CDR3 is 12 amino acids long. Germline V gives CDR1 SGHRS, CDR2 YFSETQ. The V and J ends lost 4 bases and 2 bases respectively, with 5 bases between them.